These 21 T cell receptor beta chains came from one sample sequenced in a study of identical twins. TCRdb re-called the 5' RACE reads with MiXCR, one entry per CDR3 protein. Of about 920,000 distinct CDR3 sequences in the sample, about 12% were seen once. The same sample was also used in a study of yellow fever vaccine responses in identical twins.

Sequencing input: PBMCs. These receptors came from a woman aged 18-29 years in good health.

This clonotype was counted only a few times. V usage is TRBV11-2 and J usage is TRBJ1-2, with 7 bases that match TRBD1. With V trimmed by 0 bases and J by 5 bases, 6 bases remained unmatched. Germline-derived CDR1 and CDR2 are SGHAT and FQNNGV. This CDR3 is 15 amino acids long. In DNA form, the CDR3 reads TGTGCCAGCAGCTTAGAAGGGGGGACAGTATATGGCTACACCTTC. Translating it yields CASSLEGGTVYGYTF.

This clonotype was seen a handful of times. The chain's CDR3 is CASSRIFNSPLHF. CDR3 DNA sequence: TGTGCCAGCAGTAGAATTTTCAATTCACCCCTCCACTTT. J is TRBJ1-6 and V is TRBV12-3 or TRBV12-4, with no clear D. The CDR3 spans 13 residues. Trimming left V 5 bases short and J 7 bases short, with 9 bases between.

This clonotype was seen at least ten times. CDR3 in DNA: TGTGCCAGCAGTTTTTCGAGGTACTCCTACGAGCAGTACGTC. Its protein is CASSFSRYSYEQYV. The V call is TRBV28, the J call TRBJ2-7; D gene unclear. The CDR3 covers 14 residues. Germline V gene lookup returns CDR1 MDHEN and CDR2 SYDVKM. Trimming removed 3 bases from V and 0 bases from J, with 9 bases in between.

V gene TRBV5-6 combines with J gene TRBJ2-1; D possibly matches TRBD1 or TRBD2 (6 bases each). Germline V gene data show CDR1 as SGHDT and CDR2 as YYEEEE. This CDR3 region has 18 residues. V dropped 8 bases and J dropped 0 bases, with 24 bases sitting between them. The CDR3 is CARSPGASISVSYNEQFF. CDR3 nucleotide sequence: TGTGCCAGGAGCCCGGGGGCTAGCATCTCGGTCTCCTACAATGAGCAGTTCTTC.

The gene calls are TRBV7-9 and TRBJ2-5; TRBD2 might be the D (5 bases). V lost 6 bases and J 5 bases, leaving 16 bases between the germline ends. The CDR3 totals 14 residues. Germline V gene data show CDR1 as SEHNR and CDR2 as FQNEAQ (reference sequence). The DNA for the CDR3 is TGTGCCAGCAGTCCAGACCCGGGCGGGGAGACCCAGTACTTC. This translates into CASSPDPGGETQYF.

This clonotype was counted many times. The gene calls are TRBV10-3 and TRBJ1-2; D gene unclear. Trimming cost V 3 bases and J 8 bases, with 10 bases left between them. The CDR3 runs to 12 residues. Germline values: CDR1 ENHRY, CDR2 SYGVKD. CDR3 in amino acids: CAISEVREGYTF. DNA of the CDR3: TGTGCCATCAGTGAAGTCAGAGAGGGCTACACCTTC.

This clonotype was seen a few times. This chain connects TRBV2 to TRBJ2-3, with 9 bases fitting TRBD2. Germline CDR1 and CDR2: SNHLY and FYNNEI. CDR3 length: 15 amino acids. Unmatched junction bases numbered 4, after V lost 4 bases and J lost 2 bases. The CDR3 DNA is TGTGCCAGCAGTGGACTAGCGGAGATCACAGATACGCAGTATTTT. It yields the protein CASSGLAEITDTQYF.

The table lists this clonotype with a few counts. CDR3 DNA sequence: TGTGCCAGCAGCCATTTAGCCCAATACGAGCAGTACTTC. It translates to CASSHLAQYEQYF. V gene TRBV3-1 combines with J gene TRBJ2-7; D gene uncertain. The germline V gene encodes CDR1 LGHDT and CDR2 YNNKEL (reference sequence). Trimming pared 3 bases from V and 4 bases from J, leaving 10 bases between. This CDR3 region has 13 residues.

This clonotype was counted a few times. This rearrangement joins TRBV7-9 to TRBJ1-4, with unresolved D. The CDR3 runs 14 residues. Germline V gene sequence: CDR1 SEHNR, CDR2 FQNEAQ (reference sequence). Trimming removed 5 bases at V and 10 bases at J, with 17 bases between. CDR3 protein: CASSTRVVLGKLFF. In DNA form, the CDR3 reads TGTGCCAGCAGCACTAGGGTGGTTCTCGGAAAACTGTTTTTT.

The J gene is TRBJ2-3, the V gene TRBV3-1, with D uncertain. The CDR3 consists of 14 residues. Germline V gene data show CDR1 as LGHDT and CDR2 as YNNKEL (reference sequence). The V end lost 4 bases, the J end lost 2 bases, and 10 bases lay between the germline ends. The CDR3 DNA is TGTGCCAGCAGCCTCCAAACTAACACAGATACGCAGTATTTT. Its translation: CASSLQTNTDTQYF.

The table lists this clonotype with a few counts. The V gene is TRBV20-1, the J gene TRBJ1-3; D is unresolved. In germline, CDR1 is DFQATT, CDR2 SNEGSKA (reference sequence). Between the trimmed V and J ends, which lost 5 bases and 0 bases, there was a span of 8 bases. The CDR3 has 13 amino acids. In DNA form, the CDR3 reads TGCAGTGCTCAGCGGTACTCTGGAAACACCATATATTTT. Encoded protein: CSAQRYSGNTIYF.

In its sample, this clonotype was seen a few times. This chain joins TRBV3-1 and TRBJ1-6; the D gene is possibly TRBD1 (5 bases). The CDR3 spans 16 residues. The V and J ends lost 1 base and 7 bases respectively, with 14 bases between them. Germline CDR1 and CDR2: LGHDT and YNNKEL (reference sequence). The CDR3 protein is CASSQGWAGVNSPLHF. CDR3 nucleotides: TGTGCCAGCAGCCAAGGGTGGGCGGGGGTAAATTCACCCCTCCACTTT. The variable domain in full, completed from reference TRBV3-1 and TRBJ1-6, reads DTAVSQTPKYLVTQMGNDKSIKCEQNLGHDTMYWYKQDSKKFLKIMFSYNNKELIINETVPNRFSPKSPDKAHLNLHINSLELGDSAVYFCASSQGWAGVNSPLHFGNGTRLTVT.

This chain links TRBV5-1 with TRBJ1-5, with unresolved D. V shed 4 bases and J shed 1 base, with 18 bases lying between them. CDR1 is SGHRS, CDR2 YFSETQ, per germline. CDR3 length equals 17 residues. CDR3 amino acids: CASSPSGLVGSNQPQHF. The CDR3 nucleotides read TGCGCCAGCAGCCCGTCGGGGTTGGTCGGGAGCAATCAGCCCCAGCATTTT.

The chain couples TRBV5-5 to TRBJ1-4; 7 positions match TRBD1. Germline-derived CDR1 and CDR2 are SGHKS and YYEKEE (reference sequence). The ends lost 4 bases at V and 0 bases at J; junction bases unmatched: 9. The CDR3 consists of 17 residues. The CDR3 sequence: CASSLGTAYATNEKLFF. The CDR3 region has the DNA TGTGCCAGCAGCCTGGGGACAGCCTATGCAACTAATGAAAAACTGTTTTTT. Based on the CDR3 plus reference TRBV5-5 and TRBJ1-4, the full variable domain is DAGVTQSPTHLIKTRGQQVTLRCSPISGHKSVSWYQQVLGQGPQFIFQYYEKEERGRGNFPDRFSARQFPNYSSELNVNALLLGDSALYLCASSLGTAYATNEKLFFGSGTQLSVL.

The J gene is TRBJ2-1, the V gene TRBV6-1; perhaps D is TRBD1 or TRBD2 (5 bases each). V was clipped by 6 bases and J by 6 bases, with 12 bases between them. The CDR3 has 13 residues. Germline V gene lookup returns CDR1 MNHNS and CDR2 SASEGT. CDR3 region: CASSQGPPNEQFF. CDR3 DNA: TGTGCCAGCAGCCAGGGACCTCCCAATGAGCAGTTCTTC.

This chain links TRBV5-1 with TRBJ2-3, with TRBD1 matching 7 bases. Germline CDR1 and CDR2: SGHRS and YFSETQ. The CDR3 spans 16 residues. J gave up 2 bases and V 0 bases, and 6 bases lay outside the gene matches. CDR3 loop: CASSLATGSYTDTQYF. The DNA for the CDR3 is TGCGCCAGCAGCTTGGCGACAGGGAGCTACACAGATACGCAGTATTTT.

This clonotype was recorded a few times. The chain is built from TRBV12-3 or TRBV12-4 and TRBJ1-3; possible D gene TRBD1, 5 bases. Between the trimmed V and J ends, which lost 1 base and 2 bases, there was a span of 9 bases. CDR3 size: 15 residues. CDR3 protein: CASSLGRATGNTIYF. The CDR3 DNA follows: TGTGCCAGCAGTTTAGGCAGGGCCACTGGAAACACCATATATTTT.

Ten or more counts support this clonotype. The rearrangement uses TRBV28 and TRBJ1-6; unclear D gene. V lost 7 bases and J 5 bases, leaving 18 bases between the germline ends. CDR3 length equals 16 residues. Germline CDR1 and CDR2: MDHEN and SYDVKM. CDR3 nucleotides: TGTGCCAGCACCAGGACCGTCTTAGCCAATAATTCACCCCTCCACTTT. Protein sequence: CASTRTVLANNSPLHF.

In this sample, this clonotype turned up many times. The CDR3 protein is CASSLIPQVNTEAFF. The CDR3 DNA reads TGTGCCAGCAGCTTAATCCCACAGGTGAACACTGAAGCTTTCTTT. The chain joins TRBV7-3 to TRBJ1-1; TRBD1 is a possible D gene (5 bases). V gave up 1 base and J gave up 0 bases, with 9 bases separating them. Germline loops: CDR1 SGHTA, CDR2 FQGTGA. CDR3 length equals 15 residues. The variable domain in full, completed from reference TRBV7-3 and TRBJ1-1, reads GAGVSQTPSNKVTEKGKYVELRCDPISGHTALYWYRQSLGQGPEFLIYFQGTGAADDSGLPNDRFFAVRPEGSVSTLKIQRTERGDSAVYLCASSLIPQVNTEAFFGQGTRLTVV.

This clonotype showed up many times. The rearrangement uses TRBV3-1 and TRBJ1-1, with D tentatively TRBD1 (5 bases). Per the germline V gene, CDR1 is LGHDT and CDR2 is YNNKEL (reference sequence). The V end was cut by 4 bases, the J end by 3 bases, with 9 bases between. This CDR3 contains 13 residues. The CDR3 reads CASSRRVDTEAFF. The CDR3 bases are TGTGCCAGCAGCCGCAGGGTTGACACTGAAGCTTTCTTT.

This clonotype was recorded many times. The rearrangement joins TRBV5-1 to TRBJ2-3; D remains unclear. V was pared by 2 bases and J by 2 bases, with 15 bases between. There are 16 residues in the CDR3. The germline CDR1 and CDR2 sequences are SGHRS and YFSETQ. CDR3 sequence: CASSFGSTPDTDTQYF. CDR3 nucleotide sequence: TGCGCCAGCAGCTTCGGGTCCACACCGGACACAGATACGCAGTATTTT.